This T cell receptor beta chain comes out of a study of T-cell memory formation after mild COVID-19. This CDR3 is built from 13 residues. The germline V gene encodes CDR1 LNHNV and CDR2 YYDKDF (reference sequence). TCRdb reprocessed the 5' RACE reads with MiXCR, giving one entry per CDR3 protein. This table has some 440,000 distinct CDR3 sequences, nearly 25% appearing once. The chain carries TRBV15 and TRBJ1-1; D not certain. The receptor's source is an adult woman who had mild COVID-19 (a few samples of this study predate the infection). Cell type and time point are not known. The sequenced sample was PBMCs or a T cell subset sorted from them (not recorded which). In DNA form, the CDR3 reads TGTGCGCTCGCGGCGCAACTAAACACTGAAGCTTTCTTT. It yields the protein CALAAQLNTEAFF.